This TCR beta chain comes out of a study of T cell changes during pregnancy in multiple sclerosis. The method was immunoSEQ multiplex PCR; TCRdb's version includes in-frame clones alone and lacks a portion of them. The sample carries 34,000 or so clones, roughly nine tenths recorded once. V shed 6 bases and J shed 5 bases, with 10 bases lying between them. The germline gives CDR1 SGHDN, CDR2 FVKESK. The CDR3 covers 13 residues. The clonotype comes from a female donor with multiple sclerosis, enrolled in a pregnancy study. Sequencing was performed on CD8+ T cells from peripheral blood mononuclear cells, taken in the first trimester of pregnancy. This chain uses TRBV14 with TRBJ2-2, with D hard to call. The chain's CDR3 is CASSDNKTGELFF. CDR3 sequence (DNA): TGTGCCAGCAGTGACAATAAGACCGGGGAGCTGTTTTTT.